These 14 T cell receptor beta chains share one sample of origin, sequenced in a study of T-cell memory formation after mild COVID-19. From the 5' RACE reads, TCRdb called clonotypes with MiXCR, one entry per CDR3 protein. The sample shows 100,000 to 150,000 distinct CDR3 sequences, about 16% of them seen only once. Sequenced: PBMCs or a T cell subset sorted from them (not recorded which). These receptor sequences come from an adult woman who had mild COVID-19 (a few samples of this study predate the infection). Cell type and time point are not known.

A remark on this clonotype: The CDR3 does not close with the conserved phenylalanine or tryptophan, likely indicating a read error. The DNA is omitted, as the CDR3 cannot be located on it reliably, and the CDR3 follows TCRdb's listing. V and J are TRBV2 and TRBJ2-4; the table assigns TRBD1, which was not confirmed against the DNA. CDR1 is SNHLY, CDR2 FYNNEI, per germline. Both ends counted, the CDR3 spans 14 residues. CDR3 loop: CASKTGTGDTAPRV.

V gene TRBV24-1 combines with J gene TRBJ2-1; D unclear. The CDR3 is made up of 12 amino acids. The V end was cut by 0 bases, the J end by 9 bases, with 5 bases between. Germline CDR1 and CDR2: KGHDR and SFDVKD. CDR3 residues: CATSDLSSEQFF. CDR3 in DNA: TGTGCCACCAGTGATTTGTCGAGTGAGCAGTTCTTC.

A few counts support this clonotype. The chain uses TRBV7-2 and TRBJ1-1; 8 nucleotides match TRBD1. The CDR3 is 15 amino acids. J gave up 1 base and V 4 bases, and 5 bases lay outside the gene matches. Germline loops: CDR1 SGHTA, CDR2 FQGNSA. The CDR3 sequence: CASSSRTGTNTEAFF. CDR3 nucleotide sequence: TGTGCCAGCAGCTCCCGGACAGGGACGAACACTGAAGCTTTCTTT.

The sample holds a few counts of this clonotype. The CDR3 DNA is TGTGCCAGCAGTCCCCGCCGATCGGGGGGCGACGAGCAGTACTTC. Translation: CASSPRRSGGDEQYF. The chain employs TRBV12-3 or TRBV12-4 and TRBJ2-7; perhaps TRBD2 as D (7 bases). Trimming cost V 5 bases and J 5 bases, with 19 bases left between them. This CDR3 is 15 amino acids long.

This chain connects TRBV4-1 to TRBJ1-5; D uncertain. V lost 5 bases, J lost 0 bases, and 5 bases lay in between. The CDR3 extends over 13 amino acids. Germline loops: CDR1 MGHRA, CDR2 YSYEKL. The CDR3 loop is CASSWNSNQPQHF. For the CDR3, the DNA is TGCGCCAGCAGCTGGAATAGCAATCAGCCCCAGCATTTT.

This sequence joins TRBV3-1 and TRBJ2-7, with D perhaps TRBD1 or TRBD2 (5 bases each). The CDR3 runs 15 residues. Per the germline V gene, CDR1 is LGHDT and CDR2 is YNNKEL (reference sequence). V lost 1 base and J lost 1, with 11 bases in between. CDR3 in DNA: TGTGCCAGCAGCCAAGCGGGGCGCTCTTCCTACGAGCAGTACTTC. It encodes CASSQAGRSSYEQYF.

This clonotype has at least ten counts. This chain links TRBV7-6 with TRBJ1-1, with 7 bases lining up with TRBD1. After removal of 5 bases from V and 4 bases from J, the junction contained 4 bases not matched to a gene. The CDR3 is 13 residues long. The V gene's germline CDR1 is SGHVS and CDR2 FNYEAQ. CDR3 in DNA: TGTGCCAGCAGCCTTACAGGGGTCACTGAAGCTTTCTTT. It translates to CASSLTGVTEAFF.

This clonotype showed up just a few times. The V and J genes are TRBV20-1 and TRBJ2-5; a possible D gene is TRBD2 (6 bases). In germline, CDR1 is DFQATT, CDR2 SNEGSKA (reference sequence). V dropped 3 bases and J dropped 5 bases, with 16 bases sitting between them. This CDR3 contains 14 residues. CDR3 in amino acids: CSARVPGTAETQYF. The CDR3 region has the DNA TGCAGTGCTAGGGTTCCTGGGACTGCGGAGACCCAGTACTTC.

This clonotype occurred a few times. This chain uses TRBV7-2 with TRBJ2-7; no clear D gene. This CDR3 is 16 amino acids long. V was pared by 5 bases and J by 0 bases, with 17 bases between. Germline V CDR1 and CDR2: SGHTA, FQGNSA. CDR3 nucleotides: TGTGCCAGCAGCCCCCCCGGACCCGTAAGCTCCTACGAGCAGTACTTC. This gives the protein CASSPPGPVSSYEQYF.

This clonotype was observed once. This chain links TRBV18 with TRBJ2-4; 7 bases match TRBD1. The germline CDR1 and CDR2 sequences are KGHSH and LQKENI. V trimming: 0 bases; J trimming: 0 bases; junction bases outside the gene matches: 5. CDR3 length: 17 amino acids. The chain's CDR3 is CASSPPGQQIAKNIQYF. The CDR3 DNA sequence: TGTGCCAGCTCACCACCGGGACAGCAAATAGCCAAAAACATTCAGTACTTC. Variable domain in full (rest from reference TRBV18 and TRBJ2-4): NAGVMQNPRHLVRRRGQEARLRCSPMKGHSHVYWYRQLPEEGLKFMVYLQKENIIDESGMPKERFSAEFPKEGPSILRIQQVVRGDSAAYFCASSPPGQQIAKNIQYFGAGTRLSVL.

This clonotype has more than one count but fewer than ten. V and J are TRBV7-9 and TRBJ2-3, with D uncertain. V lost 1 base and J 2 bases, leaving 10 bases between the germline ends. CDR1 and CDR2 (germline): SEHNR, FQNEAQ (reference sequence). CDR3 length: 15 residues. CDR3 sequence: CASSLEGLHTDTQYF. Written as DNA, the CDR3 is TGTGCCAGCAGCTTAGAAGGTCTTCACACAGATACGCAGTATTTT.

The chain carries TRBV6-5 and TRBJ2-2, with D possibly being TRBD1 (6 bases). Germline V lookup: CDR1 MNHEY, CDR2 SVGAGI. The CDR3 loop spans 14 amino acids. Trimming took 7 bases from V and 7 from J, leaving 16 bases between them. CDR3 nucleotides: TGTGCCAGCAACGACCCACAGGGTGGCGGGGAGCTGTTTTTT. Protein: CASNDPQGGGELFF.

This chain connects TRBV7-2 to TRBJ1-5; no clear D gene. Germline V gene lookup returns CDR1 SGHTA and CDR2 FQGNSA. The CDR3 is 14 amino acids. V was pared by 7 bases and J by 4 bases, with 14 bases between. CDR3 sequence: CASTNGVLNQPQHF. The CDR3 nucleotides are TGTGCCAGCACCAACGGGGTCTTAAATCAGCCCCAGCATTTT.

This clonotype was detected only a few times. The CDR3 here is CSATDHTEAFF. The CDR3 DNA is TGCAGTGCTACTGACCACACTGAAGCTTTCTTT. The chain employs TRBV20-1 and TRBJ1-1; the D is unclear. Germline CDR1 and CDR2: DFQATT and SNEGSKA (reference sequence). CDR3 length: 11 residues. Trimming took off 4 bases at V and 3 bases at J, with 6 bases between the two ends.